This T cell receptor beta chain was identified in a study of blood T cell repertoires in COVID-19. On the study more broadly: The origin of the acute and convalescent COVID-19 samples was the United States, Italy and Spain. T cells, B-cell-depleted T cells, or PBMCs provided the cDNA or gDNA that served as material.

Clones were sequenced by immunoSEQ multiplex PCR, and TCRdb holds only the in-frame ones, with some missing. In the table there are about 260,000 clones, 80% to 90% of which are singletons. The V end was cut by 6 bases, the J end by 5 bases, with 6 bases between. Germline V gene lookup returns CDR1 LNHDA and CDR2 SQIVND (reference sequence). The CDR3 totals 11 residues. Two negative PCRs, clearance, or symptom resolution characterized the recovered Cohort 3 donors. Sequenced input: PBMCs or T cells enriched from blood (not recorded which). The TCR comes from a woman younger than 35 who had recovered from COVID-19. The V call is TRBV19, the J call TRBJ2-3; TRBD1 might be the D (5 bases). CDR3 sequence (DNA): TGTGCCAGTAGCCAGGGAGATACGCAGTATTTT. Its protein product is CASSQGDTQYF.